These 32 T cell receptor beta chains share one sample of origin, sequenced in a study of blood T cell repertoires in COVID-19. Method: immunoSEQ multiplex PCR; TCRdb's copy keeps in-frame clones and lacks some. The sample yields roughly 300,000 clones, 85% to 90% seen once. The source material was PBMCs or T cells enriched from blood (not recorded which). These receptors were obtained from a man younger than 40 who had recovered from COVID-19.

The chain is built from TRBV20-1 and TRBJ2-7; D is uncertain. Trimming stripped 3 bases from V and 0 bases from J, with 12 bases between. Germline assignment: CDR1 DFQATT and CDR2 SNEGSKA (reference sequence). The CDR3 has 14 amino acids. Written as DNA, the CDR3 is TGCAGTGCTAGTCGTCCGCTCGGCTCCTACGAGCAGTACTTC. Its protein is CSASRPLGSYEQYF.

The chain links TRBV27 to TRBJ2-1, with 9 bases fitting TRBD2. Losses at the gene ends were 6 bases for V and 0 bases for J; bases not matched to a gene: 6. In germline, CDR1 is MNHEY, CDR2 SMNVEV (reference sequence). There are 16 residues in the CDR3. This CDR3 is CASRLAGARSYNEQFF. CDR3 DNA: TGTGCCAGCAGATTAGCGGGAGCCCGCTCCTACAATGAGCAGTTCTTC.

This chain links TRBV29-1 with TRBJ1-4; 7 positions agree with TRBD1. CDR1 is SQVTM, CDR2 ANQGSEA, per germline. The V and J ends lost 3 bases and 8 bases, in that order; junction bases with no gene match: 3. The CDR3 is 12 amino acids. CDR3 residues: CSVEQGDEKLFF. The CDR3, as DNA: TGCAGCGTTGAGCAGGGGGACGAAAAACTGTTTTTT.

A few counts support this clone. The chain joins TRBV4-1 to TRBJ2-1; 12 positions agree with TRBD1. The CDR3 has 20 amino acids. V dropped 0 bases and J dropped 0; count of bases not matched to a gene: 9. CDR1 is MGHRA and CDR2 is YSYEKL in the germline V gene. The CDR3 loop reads CASSQESGTGGPPSYNEQFF. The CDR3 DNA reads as TGCGCCAGCAGCCAAGAATCGGGGACAGGGGGCCCTCCCTCCTACAATGAGCAGTTCTTC.

The CDR3 DNA is TGCAGCGCCAGGACAGGGGGCAACACTGAAGCTTTCTTT. Amino acid sequence: CSARTGGNTEAFF. The J gene is TRBJ1-1, the V gene TRBV29-1, with 11 bases that match TRBD1. Germline V gene lookup returns CDR1 SQVTM and CDR2 ANQGSEA. The CDR3 contains 13 residues. The V and J ends lost 7 bases and 2 bases, in that order; junction bases with no gene match: 3.

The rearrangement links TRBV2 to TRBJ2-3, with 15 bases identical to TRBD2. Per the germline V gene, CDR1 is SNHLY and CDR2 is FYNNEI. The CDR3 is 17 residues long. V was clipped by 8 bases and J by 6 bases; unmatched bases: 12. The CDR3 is CASALTGTSGRIDTQYF. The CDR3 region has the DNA TGTGCCAGCGCCTTAACCGGGACTAGCGGGAGGATCGATACGCAGTATTTT.

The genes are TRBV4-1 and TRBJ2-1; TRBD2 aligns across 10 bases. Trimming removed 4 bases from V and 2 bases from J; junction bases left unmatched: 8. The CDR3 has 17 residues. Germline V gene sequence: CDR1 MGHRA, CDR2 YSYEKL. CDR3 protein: CASSRGGLAGAYNEQFF. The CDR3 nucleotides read TGCGCCAGCAGCCGAGGGGGGCTAGCGGGGGCCTACAATGAGCAGTTCTTC.

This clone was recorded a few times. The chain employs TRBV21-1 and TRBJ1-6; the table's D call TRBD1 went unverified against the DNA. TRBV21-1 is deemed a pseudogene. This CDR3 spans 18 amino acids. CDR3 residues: CASSKEGAGHLFYSPLHF. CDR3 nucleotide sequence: TGTGCCAGCAGCAAAGAGGGGGCGGGGCACCTCTTCTATTCACCCCTCCACTTT.

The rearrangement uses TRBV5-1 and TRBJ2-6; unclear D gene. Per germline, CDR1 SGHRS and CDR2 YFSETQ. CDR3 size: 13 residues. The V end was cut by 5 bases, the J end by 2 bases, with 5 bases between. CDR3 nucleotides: TGCGCCAGCAGAGAGACTGGGGCCAACGTCCTGACTTTC. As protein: CASRETGANVLTF.

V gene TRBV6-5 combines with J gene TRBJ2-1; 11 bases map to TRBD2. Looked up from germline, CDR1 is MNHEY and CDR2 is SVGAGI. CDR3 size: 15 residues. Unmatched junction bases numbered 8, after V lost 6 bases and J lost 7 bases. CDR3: CASSRGLAGWNEQFF. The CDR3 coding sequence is TGTGCCAGCAGCCGAGGACTAGCGGGTTGGAATGAGCAGTTCTTC.

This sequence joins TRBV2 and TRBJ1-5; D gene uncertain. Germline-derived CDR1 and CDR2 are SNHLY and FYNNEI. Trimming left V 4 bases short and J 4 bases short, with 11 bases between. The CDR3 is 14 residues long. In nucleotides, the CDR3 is TGTGCCAGCAGTGGACGAGGAGGTAATCAGCCCCAGCATTTT. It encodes CASSGRGGNQPQHF.

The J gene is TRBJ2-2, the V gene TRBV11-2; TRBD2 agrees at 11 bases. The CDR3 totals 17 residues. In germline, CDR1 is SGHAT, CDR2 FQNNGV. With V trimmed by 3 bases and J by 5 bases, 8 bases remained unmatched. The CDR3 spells CASSFTTIAGGTGELFF. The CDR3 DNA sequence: TGTGCCAGCAGCTTCACCACGATAGCGGGAGGGACCGGGGAGCTGTTTTTT.

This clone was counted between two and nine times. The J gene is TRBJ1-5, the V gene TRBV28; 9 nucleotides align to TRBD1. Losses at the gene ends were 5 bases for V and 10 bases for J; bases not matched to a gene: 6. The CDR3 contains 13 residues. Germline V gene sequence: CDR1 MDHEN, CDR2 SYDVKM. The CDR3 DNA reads TGTGCCAGCAGTGCGGGACAGGGAGTACCCCAGCATTTT. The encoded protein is CASSAGQGVPQHF.

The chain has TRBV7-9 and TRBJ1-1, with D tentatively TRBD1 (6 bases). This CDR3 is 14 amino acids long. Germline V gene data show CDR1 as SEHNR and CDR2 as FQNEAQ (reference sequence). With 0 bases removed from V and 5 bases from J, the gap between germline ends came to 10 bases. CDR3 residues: CASSLARGGTEAFF. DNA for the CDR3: TGTGCCAGCAGCTTAGCCAGGGGTGGGACTGAAGCTTTCTTT.

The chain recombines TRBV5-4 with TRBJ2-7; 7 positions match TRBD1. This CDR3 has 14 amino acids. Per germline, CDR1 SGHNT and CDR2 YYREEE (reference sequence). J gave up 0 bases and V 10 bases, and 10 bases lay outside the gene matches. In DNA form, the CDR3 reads TGTGCCTCGCAGGGGGAGCCGTCCTCCTACGAGCAGTACTTC. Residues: CASQGEPSSYEQYF.

The CDR3 loop is CASSHGTASGANVLTF. The DNA of the CDR3 is TGCGCCAGCAGCCATGGGACAGCCTCTGGGGCCAACGTCCTGACTTTC. The chain has TRBV5-1 and TRBJ2-6; TRBD1 matches at 7 bases. Trimming at V came to 4 bases and at J to 0 bases, leaving 4 bases not matched to a gene. The CDR3 has 16 amino acids. CDR1 and CDR2 (germline): SGHRS, YFSETQ.

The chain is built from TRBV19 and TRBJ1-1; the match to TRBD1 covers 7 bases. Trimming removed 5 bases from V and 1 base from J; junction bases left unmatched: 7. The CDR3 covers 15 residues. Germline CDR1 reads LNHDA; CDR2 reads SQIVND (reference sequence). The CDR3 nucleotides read TGTGCCAGTAGTGACAGAACAGGGGCGAACACTGAAGCTTTCTTT. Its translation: CASSDRTGANTEAFF.

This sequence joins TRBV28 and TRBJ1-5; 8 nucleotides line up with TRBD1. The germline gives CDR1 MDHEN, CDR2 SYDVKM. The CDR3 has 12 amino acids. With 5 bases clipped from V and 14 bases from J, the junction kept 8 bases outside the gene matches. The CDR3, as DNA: TGTGCCAGCAGTCTGGTACAGGGGGGAGAGCATTTT. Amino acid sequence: CASSLVQGGEHF. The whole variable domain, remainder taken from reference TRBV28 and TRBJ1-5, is DVKVTQSSRYLVKRTGEKVFLECVQDMDHENMFWYRQDPGLGLRLIYFSYDVKMKEKGDIPEGYSVSREKKERFSLILESASTNQTSMYLCASSLVQGGEHFGDGTRLSIL.

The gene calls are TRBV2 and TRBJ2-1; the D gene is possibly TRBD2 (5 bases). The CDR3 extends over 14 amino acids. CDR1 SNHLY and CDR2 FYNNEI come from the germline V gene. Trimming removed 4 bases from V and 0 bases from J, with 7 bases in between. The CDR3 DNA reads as TGTGCCAGCAGTGGAGCGGCCTCCTACAATGAGCAGTTCTTC. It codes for CASSGAASYNEQFF.

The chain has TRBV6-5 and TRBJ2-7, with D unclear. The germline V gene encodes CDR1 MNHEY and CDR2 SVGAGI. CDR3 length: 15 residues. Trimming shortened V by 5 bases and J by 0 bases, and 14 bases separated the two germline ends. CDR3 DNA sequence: TGTGCCAGCAGTCCTAGTGGGTATGGCTCCTACGAGCAGTACTTC. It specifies CASSPSGYGSYEQYF.

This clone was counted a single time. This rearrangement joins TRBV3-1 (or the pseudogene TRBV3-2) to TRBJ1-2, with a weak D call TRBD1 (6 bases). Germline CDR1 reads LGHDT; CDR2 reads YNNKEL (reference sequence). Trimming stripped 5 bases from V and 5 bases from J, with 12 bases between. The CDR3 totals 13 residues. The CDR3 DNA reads TGTGCCAGCAGCGGGCAGGGGATTTATGGCTACACCTTC. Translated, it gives CASSGQGIYGYTF.

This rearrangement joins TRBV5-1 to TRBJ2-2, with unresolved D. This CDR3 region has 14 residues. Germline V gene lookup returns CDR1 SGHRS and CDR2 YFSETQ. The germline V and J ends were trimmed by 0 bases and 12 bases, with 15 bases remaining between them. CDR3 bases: TGCGCCAGCAGCTTGGCCCCACCCGCCGAGCAGCTGTTTTTT. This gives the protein CASSLAPPAEQLFF.

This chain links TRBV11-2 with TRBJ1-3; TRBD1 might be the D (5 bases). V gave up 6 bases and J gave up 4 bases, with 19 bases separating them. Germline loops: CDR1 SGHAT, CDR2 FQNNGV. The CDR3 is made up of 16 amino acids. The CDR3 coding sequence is TGTGCCAGCAGAATGGACCGACGGGGGTGGGGAAACACCATATATTTT. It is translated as CASRMDRRGWGNTIYF.

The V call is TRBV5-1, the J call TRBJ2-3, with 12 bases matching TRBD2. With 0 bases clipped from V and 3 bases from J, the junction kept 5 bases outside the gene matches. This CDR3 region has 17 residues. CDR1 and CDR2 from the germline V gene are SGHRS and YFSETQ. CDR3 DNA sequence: TGCGCCAGCAGCTTGGAGCTAGCGGGAGGGCCTACAGATACGCAGTATTTT. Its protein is CASSLELAGGPTDTQYF.

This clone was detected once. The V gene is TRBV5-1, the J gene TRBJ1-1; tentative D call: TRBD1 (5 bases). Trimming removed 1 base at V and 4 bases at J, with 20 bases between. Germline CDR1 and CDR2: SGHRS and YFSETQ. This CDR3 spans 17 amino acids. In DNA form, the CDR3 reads TGCGCCAGCAGCTTGCTACAGGCCCCTGGCCAAGGCACTGAAGCTTTCTTT. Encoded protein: CASSLLQAPGQGTEAFF.

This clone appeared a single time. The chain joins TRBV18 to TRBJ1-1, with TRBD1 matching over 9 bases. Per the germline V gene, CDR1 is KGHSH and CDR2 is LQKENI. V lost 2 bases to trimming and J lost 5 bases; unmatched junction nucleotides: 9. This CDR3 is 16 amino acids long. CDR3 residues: CASSPLIQGAGTEAFF. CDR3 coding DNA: TGTGCCAGCTCACCATTGATACAGGGGGCAGGGACTGAAGCTTTCTTT.

In nucleotides, the CDR3 is TGTGCCAGCAGTGAACGGGGGGGTCTAGAGATGGTGGCTTTCTTT. Amino acid sequence: CASSERGGLEMVAFF. The V gene is TRBV2, the J gene TRBJ1-1; D possibly corresponds to TRBD1 (5 bases). The germline V and J ends were trimmed by 2 bases and 11 bases, with 21 bases remaining between them. Germline V gives CDR1 SNHLY, CDR2 FYNNEI. This CDR3 spans 15 amino acids. Looking up the rest from reference TRBV2 and TRBJ1-1 gives the full variable domain: EPEVTQTPSHQVTQMGQEVILRCVPISNHLYFYWYRQILGQKVEFLVSFYNNEISEKSEIFDDQFSVERPDGSNFTLKIRSTKLEDSAMYFCASSERGGLEMVAFFGQGTRLTVV.

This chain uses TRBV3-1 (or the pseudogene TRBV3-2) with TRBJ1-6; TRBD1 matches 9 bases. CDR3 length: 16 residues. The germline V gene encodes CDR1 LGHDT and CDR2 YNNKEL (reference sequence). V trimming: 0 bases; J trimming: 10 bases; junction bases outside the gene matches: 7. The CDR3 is CASSQEDRGRVSPLHF. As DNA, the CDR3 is TGTGCCAGCAGCCAAGAGGACAGGGGACGGGTCTCACCCCTCCACTTT.

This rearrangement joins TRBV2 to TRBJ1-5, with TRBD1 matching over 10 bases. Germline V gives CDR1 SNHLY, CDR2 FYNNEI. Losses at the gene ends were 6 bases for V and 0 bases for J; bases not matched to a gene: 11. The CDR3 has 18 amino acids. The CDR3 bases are TGTGCCAGCAGGGACCGGGACAGGGGCGTCTATAGCAATCAGCCCCAGCATTTT. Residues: CASRDRDRGVYSNQPQHF. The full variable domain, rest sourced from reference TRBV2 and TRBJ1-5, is EPEVTQTPSHQVTQMGQEVILRCVPISNHLYFYWYRQILGQKVEFLVSFYNNEISEKSEIFDDQFSVERPDGSNFTLKIRSTKLEDSAMYFCASRDRDRGVYSNQPQHFGDGTRLSIL.

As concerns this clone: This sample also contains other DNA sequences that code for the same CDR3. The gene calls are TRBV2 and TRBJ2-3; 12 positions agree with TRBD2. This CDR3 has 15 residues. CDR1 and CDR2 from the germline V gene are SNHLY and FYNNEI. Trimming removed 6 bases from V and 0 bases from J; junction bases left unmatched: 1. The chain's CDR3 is CASSGTSGSTDTQYF. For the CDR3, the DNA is TGTGCCAGCAGCGGGACTAGCGGGAGCACAGATACGCAGTATTTT.

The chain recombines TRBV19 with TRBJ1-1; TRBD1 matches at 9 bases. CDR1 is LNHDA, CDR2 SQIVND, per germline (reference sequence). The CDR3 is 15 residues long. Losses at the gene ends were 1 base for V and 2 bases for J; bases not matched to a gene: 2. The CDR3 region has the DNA TGTGCCAGTAGTATAGTGGGACAGGGTAACACTGAAGCTTTCTTT. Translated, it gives CASSIVGQGNTEAFF.

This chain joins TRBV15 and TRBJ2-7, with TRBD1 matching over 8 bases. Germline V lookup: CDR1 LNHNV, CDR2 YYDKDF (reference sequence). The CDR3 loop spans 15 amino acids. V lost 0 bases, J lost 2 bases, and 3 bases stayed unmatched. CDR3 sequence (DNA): TGTGCCACCAGCAGAGAAGGGACAGGAGCCTACGAGCAGTACTTC. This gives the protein CATSREGTGAYEQYF.